Shown below are 24 T cell receptor beta chains from a single sample sequenced in a study of T-cell memory formation after mild COVID-19. From the 5' RACE reads, TCRdb called clonotypes with MiXCR, one entry per CDR3 protein. In the table there are 250,000 to 300,000 distinct CDR3 sequences, about 16% of which are singletons. The sample was PBMCs or a T cell subset sorted from them (not recorded which). The receptors stem from a man between 18 and 35 years old who had mild COVID-19 (a few samples of this study predate the infection). Cell type and time point are not known.

This clonotype was observed a few times. The chain links TRBV15 to TRBJ1-1; D is undetermined. This CDR3 region has 16 residues. Germline CDR1 reads LNHNV; CDR2 reads YYDKDF (reference sequence). Trimming removed 0 bases from V and 1 base from J, with 12 bases in between. The CDR3 protein is CATSRDHAGPNTEAFF. The CDR3 nucleotides are TGTGCCACCAGCAGAGATCACGCAGGCCCGAACACTGAAGCTTTCTTT.

The chain couples TRBV7-2 to TRBJ1-6; D unresolved. CDR1 SGHTA and CDR2 FQGNSA come from the germline V gene. V was trimmed by 5 bases and J by 13 bases, leaving 18 bases between them. The CDR3 sequence is 14 residues long. CDR3 protein: CASSPRTLEMPLHF. DNA of the CDR3: TGTGCCAGCAGCCCTCGAACGCTCGAAATGCCCCTCCACTTT.

The V and J genes are TRBV6-5 and TRBJ1-2, with a possible D match to TRBD1 (6 bases). This CDR3 is built from 14 residues. Per the germline V gene, CDR1 is MNHEY and CDR2 is SVGAGI. With 5 bases removed from V and 2 bases from J, the gap between germline ends came to 12 bases. CDR3 protein: CASSPGVSNYGYTF. As DNA, the CDR3 is TGTGCCAGCAGTCCAGGGGTATCCAACTATGGCTACACCTTC.

This chain connects TRBV5-1 to TRBJ2-6, with a possible D match to TRBD1 (6 bases). Trimming removed 4 bases at V and 2 bases at J, with 16 bases between. The CDR3 contains 17 residues. Germline CDR1 and CDR2: SGHRS and YFSETQ. CDR3 in amino acids: CASSLTSPGAGANVLTF. Written as DNA, the CDR3 is TGCGCCAGCAGCCTCACTTCCCCAGGGGCTGGGGCCAACGTCCTGACTTTC.

This clonotype was counted ten times or more. The chain uses TRBV28 and TRBJ2-5; D may be TRBD1 or TRBD2 (6 bases each). Trimming left V 5 bases short and J 6 bases short, with 10 bases between. The CDR3 has 12 residues. CDR1 is MDHEN and CDR2 is SYDVKM in the germline V gene. CDR3: CASSRGAKTQYF. CDR3 nucleotide sequence: TGTGCCAGCAGTAGGGGGGCGAAGACCCAGTACTTC.

This sequence joins TRBV7-7 and TRBJ2-5; a possible D gene is TRBD1 (5 bases). There are 15 residues in the CDR3. The germline CDR1 and CDR2 sequences are SSHAT and FNYEAQ (reference sequence). V lost 3 bases, J lost 5 bases, and 16 bases lay in between. CDR3 bases: TGTGCCAGCAGCTTGAGCAGGGTTGGGTCGGAGACCCAGTACTTC. Its translation is CASSLSRVGSETQYF.

This rearrangement joins TRBV28 to TRBJ2-3; the D is unclear. CDR1 is MDHEN, CDR2 SYDVKM, per germline. Deletions cut 7 bases from V and 11 bases from J, with 28 bases between. This CDR3 spans 16 amino acids. CDR3 nucleotide sequence: TGTGCCAGCACCAACCTCTGGGCGGTAACCCCCGAAGGGCAGTATTTT. This codes for CASTNLWAVTPEGQYF.

Only one count was recorded for this clonotype. The chain links TRBV18 to TRBJ1-2, with D unresolved. Germline CDR1 reads KGHSH; CDR2 reads LQKENI. Trimming cost V 3 bases and J 5 bases, with 10 bases left between them. The CDR3 loop spans 13 amino acids. CDR3 bases: TGTGCCAGCTCACCGGACGGCGAGTATGGCTACACCTTC. Translated: CASSPDGEYGYTF.

This clonotype has only a few counts. The V and J genes are TRBV7-2 and TRBJ1-5, with 9 bases that match TRBD1. The junction had 5 bases not matched to a gene; V was cut back by 1 base and J by 7 bases. The CDR3 spans 15 residues. CDR1 is SGHTA and CDR2 is FQGNSA in the germline V gene. The CDR3 DNA sequence: TGTGCCAGCAGCTTAGGTGGGACAGGGTTACAGCCCCAGCATTTT. The encoded protein is CASSLGGTGLQPQHF.

This clonotype was seen only a few times. The chain recombines TRBV15 with TRBJ1-3; a possible D gene is TRBD1 (5 bases). Germline V CDR1 and CDR2: LNHNV, YYDKDF (reference sequence). Trimming removed 0 bases from V and 2 bases from J, with 8 bases in between. This CDR3 region has 15 residues. CDR3 nucleotide sequence: TGTGCCACCAGCAGAGATTGGGGCCCTGGAAACACCATATATTTT. Its protein is CATSRDWGPGNTIYF.

The chain links TRBV7-3 to TRBJ2-1, with 7 bases aligning to TRBD1. V trimming: 5 bases; J trimming: 2 bases; junction bases outside the gene matches: 3. Germline-derived CDR1 and CDR2 are SGHTA and FQGTGA. The CDR3 totals 14 residues. The CDR3 DNA is TGTGCCAGCAGCCCCACAGGGGCCTACAATGAGCAGTTCTTC. Amino acid sequence: CASSPTGAYNEQFF.

This clonotype was picked up a small number of times. V usage is TRBV6-6 and J usage is TRBJ1-2; 12 nucleotides line up with TRBD1. J was trimmed by 7 bases and V by 5 bases; bases with no gene match: 11. This CDR3 is built from 16 residues. CDR1 and CDR2 (germline): MNHNY, SVGAGI (reference sequence). The CDR3 is CASSKSPGQGALGYTF. DNA for the CDR3: TGTGCCAGCAGTAAGTCCCCGGGACAGGGGGCTCTTGGCTACACCTTC.

The rearrangement uses TRBV7-2 and TRBJ2-3; TRBD2 agrees at 8 bases. J was trimmed by 5 bases and V by 0 bases; bases with no gene match: 10. The CDR3 is 17 residues long. CDR1 SGHTA and CDR2 FQGNSA come from the germline V gene. As DNA, the CDR3 is TGTGCCAGCAGCTTAGCGGCCGGGGGGGGCAGGAGAGATACGCAGTATTTT. It translates to CASSLAAGGGRRDTQYF.

This clonotype appeared many times. The rearrangement joins TRBV11-2 to TRBJ2-1; 8 positions agree with TRBD2. The germline CDR1 and CDR2 sequences are SGHAT and FQNNGV. This CDR3 comprises 19 residues. V trimming: 5 bases; J trimming: 2 bases; junction bases outside the gene matches: 17. The CDR3 DNA reads as TGTGCCAGCAGCCCACTATTATTGGGGACTAGTCGGCCCTACAATGAGCAGTTCTTC. Amino acid sequence: CASSPLLLGTSRPYNEQFF. Using reference TRBV11-2 and TRBJ2-1 for the parts outside the CDR3, the full variable domain is EAGVAQSPRYKIIEKRQSVAFWCNPISGHATLYWYQQILGQGPKLLIQFQNNGVVDDSQLPKDRFSAERLKGVDSTLKIQPAKLEDSAVYLCASSPLLLGTSRPYNEQFFGPGTRLTVL.

The chain couples TRBV7-9 to TRBJ1-4, with D hard to call. The CDR3 runs 15 residues. Between the trimmed V and J ends, which lost 5 bases and 1 base, there was a span of 11 bases. Germline V gene lookup returns CDR1 SEHNR and CDR2 FQNEAQ (reference sequence). The CDR3 DNA follows: TGTGCCAGCAGCAGAGGTTCAGGAACTAATGAAAAACTGTTTTTT. Protein product: CASSRGSGTNEKLFF.

This rearrangement joins TRBV6-5 to TRBJ1-1; tentatively, D is TRBD1 (6 bases). CDR3 length equals 16 residues. The V end was cut by 0 bases, the J end by 1 base, with 12 bases between. In germline, CDR1 is MNHEY, CDR2 SVGAGI. DNA for the CDR3: TGTGCCAGCAGTTACTCAACAGGGCGAGGGAACACTGAAGCTTTCTTT. Its protein product is CASSYSTGRGNTEAFF.

The chain employs TRBV5-1 and TRBJ2-7, with 8 bases matching TRBD1. CDR3 size: 13 residues. Germline assignment: CDR1 SGHRS and CDR2 YFSETQ. V was pared by 3 bases and J by 5 bases, with 4 bases of the junction left unmatched. The CDR3 is CASSSSGGDEQYV. The CDR3, as DNA: TGCGCCAGCAGCTCGTCAGGGGGCGACGAGCAGTACGTC.

This chain uses TRBV7-8 with TRBJ1-2, with TRBD1 matching over 8 bases. This CDR3 is built from 14 residues. The V segment lost 4 bases and the J segment 6 bases; nucleotides outside the gene matches: 7. The germline V gene has CDR1 SGHVS and CDR2 FQNEAQ. CDR3 amino acids: CASSSPGDRHGYTF. Written as DNA, the CDR3 is TGTGCCAGCAGCTCACCCGGGGACAGGCATGGCTACACCTTC.

There are a few counts of this clonotype. The V gene is TRBV7-2, the J gene TRBJ2-7, with 10 nucleotides matching TRBD2. Per germline, CDR1 SGHTA and CDR2 FQGNSA. The CDR3 sequence is 16 residues long. After removal of 2 bases from V and 3 bases from J, the junction contained 7 bases not matched to a gene. CDR3 sequence (DNA): TGTGCCAGCAGCTTAATCTGGACTAGCGGACTCTACGAGCAGTACTTC. Residues: CASSLIWTSGLYEQYF.

In its sample, this clonotype was seen many times. V and J are TRBV7-3 and TRBJ1-2, with D unclear. V was trimmed by 5 bases and J by 2 bases, leaving 15 bases between them. Looked up from germline, CDR1 is SGHTA and CDR2 is FQGTGA. The CDR3 consists of 15 residues. CDR3 DNA sequence: TGTGCCAGCAGCCCCTGGTCGGGGTCCAACTATGGCTACACCTTC. The encoded protein is CASSPWSGSNYGYTF.

J is TRBJ2-7 and V is TRBV3-1, with unresolved D. Between the trimmed V and J ends, which lost 0 bases and 2 bases, there was a span of 8 bases. This CDR3 has 14 amino acids. Germline V gene sequence: CDR1 LGHDT, CDR2 YNNKEL (reference sequence). The CDR3 DNA reads as TGTGCCAGCAGCCAAGAGGTAGGGACCTACGAGCAGTACTTC. Its protein product is CASSQEVGTYEQYF.

This clonotype is judged medium-sized. This chain links TRBV12-3 or TRBV12-4 with TRBJ1-2; D is undetermined. Trimming left V 2 bases short and J 0 bases short, with 10 bases between. This CDR3 is 15 amino acids long. CDR3 nucleotides: TGTGCCAGCAGTTTAATCTCCCTAGCTAACTATGGCTACACCTTC. Residues: CASSLISLANYGYTF.

This clonotype was counted only a few times. The J gene is TRBJ2-1, the V gene TRBV12-3 or TRBV12-4; D remains ambiguous. This CDR3 contains 12 residues. Between the trimmed V and J ends, which lost 1 base and 9 bases, there was a span of 7 bases. This CDR3 is CASSLDLFEQFF. The CDR3, as DNA: TGTGCCAGCAGTTTAGACCTGTTTGAGCAGTTCTTC.

A few counts support this clonotype. The genes are TRBV12-3 or TRBV12-4 and TRBJ2-1; TRBD2 agrees at 8 bases. CDR3 length equals 16 residues. The V segment lost 1 base and the J segment 7 bases; nucleotides outside the gene matches: 9. The CDR3 sequence is CASSLVPGGPHNEQFF. CDR3 in DNA: TGTGCCAGCAGTTTAGTTCCGGGGGGGCCGCATAATGAGCAGTTCTTC.